The T cell receptor beta chain under discussion was sequenced for a study of CD8 T cells in ankylosing spondylitis. Study-level findings and limits: Disease-linked clones proved CD8+ and comparatively uncommon in peripheral blood.

TCRdb re-analysed the 5' RACE reads in MiXCR, keeping a single row per CDR3 protein. The sample consists of about 360,000 distinct CDR3 sequences, 20% of them appearing once. On this clonotype: What it recognizes is unknown.

This CDR3 has 14 residues. Germline V gene lookup returns CDR1 MNHEY and CDR2 SVGEGT. The V end was cut by 2 bases, the J end by 4 bases, with 12 bases between. The sequence derives from a male donor with ankylosing spondylitis or in good health (not recorded which). Specimen: blood, either unsorted or a sorted T cell fraction (not recorded which). J is TRBJ2-7 and V is TRBV6-2 or TRBV6-3; no clear D. CDR3 in DNA: TGTGCCAGCAGTTACGATACAAAAAAATACGAGCAGTACTTC. Its protein product is CASSYDTKKYEQYF.